This record covers a single T cell receptor beta chain. The source of the sample is a study of blood T cell repertoires in COVID-19. Study information: Acute and convalescent COVID-19 samples came from the United States, Italy and Spain. PBMCs, B-cell-depleted T cells, or T cells were the source of the cDNA or gDNA that made up the material.

Original methodology: Nucleated cell counts were estimated from reference gene primer amplification. Assay: immunoSEQ multiplex PCR; the TCRdb copy retains only in-frame clones and omits some. The V and J calls and clone size were taken over from that table, and D and trimming were inferred from the DNA. The profile shows approximately 110,000 clones, approximately 84% of them singletons. The germline V gene has CDR1 SGHTA and CDR2 FQGNSA. The V segment lost 1 base and the J segment 1 base; nucleotides outside the gene matches: 1. This CDR3 is 15 amino acids long. The source is a man in his forties with acute or convalescent COVID-19. V and J are TRBV7-2 and TRBJ1-5; TRBD1 aligns across 7 bases. Sequencing used peripheral blood. CDR3 in DNA: TGTGCCAGCAGCTTAGAACAGGGGAGCAATCAGCCCCAGCATTTT. Protein product: CASSLEQGSNQPQHF.